The rows below give T cell receptor beta chains drawn from one sample of a study of blood T cells in healthy people across ages. Via MiXCR, TCRdb re-called the 5' RACE reads, giving one row per CDR3 protein. The sample consists of about 1.7 million distinct CDR3 sequences, roughly 28% of them appearing once. The sample taken for sequencing was blood. Every receptor here comes from a woman in her 30s in good health. Each CDR3 is given without its conserved first and last residue.

TRBV28	ASSRQVAAGANVLT
TRBV20-1	SAFSGTGERQPQH
TRBV3-1	ASSQVGTGGSTGYT
TRBV12-3/TRBV12-4	ASSLMKNGYT
TRBV28	ASSRRVAKNIQY
TRBV5-6	ASSADRRTGENYGYT
TRBV19	ASSITDRAIGYT
TRBV9	ASSVVGGRQETQY
TRBV5-1	ASRVDLGTDTQY
TRBV7-2	ASSSQGFREQY
TRBV4-1	ASSQPGTGTGYT
TRBV7-2	ASSLVGWEQF
TRBV30	AWSGIAGGSNEQF
TRBV28	ASSYGGTETYEQY
TRBV5-6	ASSFSTSVGQY
TRBV7-9	ASSLREIGYNEQF
TRBV2	ASQQLTSYNEQF
TRBV14	ASSSGGANEQY
TRBV12-3/TRBV12-4	ASSDPRGVAYEQY
TRBV3-1	ASSRRGTVNTEAF
TRBV24-1	ATSTGGFQETQY
TRBV7-2	ASSSEQGLLQSPLH
TRBV9	GSNPWNTEAF
TRBV6-6	ASSDRGRETEAF
TRBV24-1	ATSDWGQGDTDTQY
TRBV20-1	SAREGTSYNSPLH
TRBV9	ASSVGGIDNQPQH
TRBV20-1	SAEDRGSSGNTIY
TRBV27	ASSPAGGDQPQH
TRBV6-2/TRBV6-3	ASSAPGGAEKLF
TRBV27	ASNLAGSRLSGYT
TRBV9	ASSPRTGGGIQY
TRBV6-6	ASSYSRRRGDEQY
TRBV27	ASSLEWRTNSPLH
TRBV28	ASLGSIQY
TRBV5-6	ASSKGQSSYEQY
TRBV9	ASSGGRGANEKLF
TRBV20-1	SARLRGPEAF
TRBV5-1	ASSPSGTSGIFSYNEQF
TRBV19	ASSISPTGYSYT
TRBV7-2	ASSFKVIAGGYTDTQY
TRBV12-3/TRBV12-4	ASNPPGSEQY
TRBV7-2	ASTNRALAENTGEQY
TRBV15	ATRGPHQETRY
TRBV20-1	SARGIQGVSYEQY
TRBV30	AWSAASLNTEAF
TRBV7-9	ASSNQETQY
TRBV7-2	ASSIPQGAYTEAF
TRBV7-9	ASSLLSLQETQY
TRBV7-2	ASSLMGTAEAF
TRBV5-5	ASSLGDRYDQPQH
TRBV29-1	SVETSGNNEQF
TRBV7-2	ASSRTGARDQPQH
TRBV4-3	ASSQEIADTYEQY
TRBV29-1	SVGGGVGGYT
TRBV3-1	ASSQDFRLAAYNEQF
TRBV13	ASTEPPRRDEQY
TRBV29-1	SVEKLEENTEAF
TRBV7-3	ASSPRGDGEQF
TRBV20-1	SAVEGLDGCT